Following are 30 T cell receptor beta chains from one sample sequenced in a study of OX40 agonist ivuxolimab in advanced cancers. Clones were sequenced by immunoSEQ multiplex PCR, and TCRdb holds only the in-frame ones, with some missing. Among about 93,000 clones listed, 85% to 95% were seen once. The sample was CD4+ or CD8+ T cells sorted from blood, taken in a trial of the OX40 agonist ivuxolimab. The receptors stem from an adult with an advanced solid tumor such as melanoma, head and neck, liver or kidney cancer.

The chain couples TRBV7-6 to TRBJ2-1; a weak D match, TRBD1 (5 bases). Trimming stripped 5 bases from V and 0 bases from J, with 11 bases between. The CDR3 spans 15 residues. Looked up from germline, CDR1 is SGHVS and CDR2 is FNYEAQ. The CDR3 here is CASSTDISSYNEQFF. CDR3 coding DNA: TGTGCCAGCAGCACGGACATAAGCTCCTACAATGAGCAGTTCTTC.

The V and J genes are TRBV5-1 and TRBJ2-1; D is ambiguous. Trimming removed 1 base from V and 0 bases from J, with 8 bases in between. Looked up from germline, CDR1 is SGHRS and CDR2 is YFSETQ. The CDR3 is 15 amino acids. DNA for the CDR3: TGCGCCAGCAGCTTGCCCGAAAGCTCCTACAATGAGCAGTTCTTC. Translated, it gives CASSLPESSYNEQFF. Based on the CDR3 plus reference TRBV5-1 and TRBJ2-1, the full variable domain is KAGVTQTPRYLIKTRGQQVTLSCSPISGHRSVSWYQQTPGQGLQFLFEYFSETQRNKGNFPGRFSGRQFSNSRSEMNVSTLELGDSALYLCASSLPESSYNEQFFGPGTRLTVL.

This clone was seen once. The J gene is TRBJ1-1, the V gene TRBV6-5; D is ambiguous. The length of the CDR3 is 14 residues. V was trimmed by 3 bases and J by 1 base, leaving 9 bases between them. In germline, CDR1 is MNHEY, CDR2 SVGAGI. The CDR3 sequence is CASSYFDGNTEAFF. CDR3 nucleotides: TGTGCCAGCAGTTATTTCGACGGGAACACTGAAGCTTTCTTT.

The rearrangement uses TRBV30 and TRBJ1-4; no clear D. Per germline, CDR1 GTSNPN and CDR2 SVGIG (reference sequence). Trimming took 4 bases from V and 8 from J, leaving 5 bases between them. The CDR3 spans 10 residues. CDR3 coding DNA: TGTGCCTGGATGGGGGAAAAACTGTTTTTT. As protein: CAWMGEKLFF.

The chain links TRBV5-6 to TRBJ2-2, with 8 bases matching TRBD1. Germline V gene sequence: CDR1 SGHDT, CDR2 YYEEEE. The CDR3 is 16 residues long. Trimming removed 3 bases from V and 2 bases from J; junction bases left unmatched: 6. The CDR3 DNA reads as TGTGCCAGCAGCTGGGGGACAGGAGTAAACACCGGGGAGCTGTTTTTT. Its protein product is CASSWGTGVNTGELFF.

The chain couples TRBV6-5 to TRBJ1-1; the D is unclear. Germline V lookup: CDR1 MNHEY, CDR2 SVGAGI. Trimming removed 4 bases at V and 1 base at J, with 7 bases between. The CDR3 sequence is 13 residues long. CDR3: CASSFRRNTEAFF. The CDR3, as DNA: TGTGCCAGCAGTTTTAGGAGGAACACTGAAGCTTTCTTT.

This clone was seen once. CDR3 bases: TGTGCCAGCAGTGGGCAGGGCACAGATACGCAGTATTTT. Its translation: CASSGQGTDTQYF. J is TRBJ2-3 and V is TRBV6-5; D gene unclear. V lost 5 bases and J lost 1, with 7 bases in between. The CDR3 is 13 amino acids. Germline values: CDR1 MNHEY, CDR2 SVGAGI.

The CDR3 DNA is TGTGCCAGCACTTTCCGGCCCTACGAGCAGTACTTC. It yields the protein CASTFRPYEQYF. V is TRBV11-2 and J is TRBJ2-7; D gene ambiguous. CDR1 is SGHAT, CDR2 FQNNGV, per germline. V was shortened by 7 bases and J by 2 bases, with 9 bases between the two germline ends. The CDR3 contains 12 residues.

This clone came up once. CDR3 protein: CSVPGQMNYGYTF. CDR3 bases: TGCAGCGTTCCGGGACAGATGAACTATGGCTACACCTTC. The genes are TRBV29-1 and TRBJ1-2; 7 bases are shared with TRBD1. V shed 5 bases, J shed 2 bases, and the junction held 5 bases outside the gene matches. Looked up from germline, CDR1 is SQVTM and CDR2 is ANQGSEA. The CDR3 is made up of 13 amino acids.

This chain uses TRBV30 with TRBJ2-7, with a weak D call TRBD1 (6 bases). The CDR3 spans 13 residues. V shed 6 bases and J shed 0 bases, with 12 bases lying between them. Per germline, CDR1 GTSNPN and CDR2 SVGIG (reference sequence). CDR3 protein: CACQGTSSYEQYF. CDR3 coding DNA: TGTGCCTGTCAGGGGACGAGCTCCTACGAGCAGTACTTC.

As regards this clone: Other DNA sequences from this sample encode an identical CDR3 as well. The chain is built from TRBV27 and TRBJ1-5; maybe TRBD1 (6 bases). Germline assignment: CDR1 MNHEY and CDR2 SMNVEV (reference sequence). The CDR3 covers 14 residues. Trimming left V 5 bases short and J 6 bases short, with 14 bases between. The CDR3 region has the DNA TGTGCCAGCAGTCCCGGGGGCGCGGGTCAGCCCCAGCATTTT. Amino acid sequence: CASSPGGAGQPQHF.

This clone was counted once. This chain joins TRBV14 and TRBJ2-1; TRBD1 matches 11 bases. Per germline, CDR1 SGHDN and CDR2 FVKESK. This CDR3 has 16 residues. The ends lost 3 bases at V and 7 bases at J; junction bases unmatched: 8. The CDR3 sequence is CASSQYGTGGGNEQFF. The CDR3 region has the DNA TGTGCCAGCAGCCAGTACGGGACAGGGGGTGGGAATGAGCAGTTCTTC. The full variable domain, with the rest looked up from reference TRBV14 and TRBJ2-1, is EAGVTQFPSHSVIEKGQTVTLRCDPISGHDNLYWYRRVMGKEIKFLLHFVKESKQDESGMPNNRFLAERTGGTYSTLKVQPAELEDSGVYFCASSQYGTGGGNEQFFGPGTRLTVL.

This rearrangement joins TRBV4-3 to TRBJ2-1; either TRBD1 or TRBD2 may supply D (6 bases each). Germline-derived CDR1 and CDR2 are LGHNA and YSLEER. The CDR3 has 16 amino acids. Trimming took 0 bases from V and 5 from J, leaving 14 bases between them. Here the CDR3 DNA reads TGCGCCAGCAGCCAAGAGGTGGGGGGCGGAAACAATGAGCAGTTCTTC. As protein: CASSQEVGGGNNEQFF.

This chain connects TRBV7-9 to TRBJ2-1; D call uncertain. The CDR3 consists of 14 residues. The germline V and J ends were trimmed by 4 bases and 5 bases, with 12 bases remaining between them. Germline CDR1 SEHNR, CDR2 FQNEAQ (reference sequence). This CDR3 reads CASSSSDRNNEQFF. The DNA for the CDR3 is TGTGCCAGCAGCTCTTCCGACCGCAACAATGAGCAGTTCTTC.

This CDR3 reads CATSRDQGETQYF. In nucleotides, the CDR3 is TGTGCCACCAGCAGAGATCAGGGCGAGACCCAGTACTTC. V usage is TRBV15 and J usage is TRBJ2-5; D is possibly TRBD1 (5 bases). From germline, CDR1 is LNHNV and CDR2 YYDKDF (reference sequence). CDR3 length: 13 residues. Trimming took off 0 bases at V and 5 bases at J, with 7 bases between the two ends.

CDR3 region: CASSLGTDSPLHF. The CDR3 nucleotides are TGTGCCAGCAGCCTCGGGACAGATTCACCCCTCCACTTT. This chain connects TRBV5-4 to TRBJ1-6; TRBD1 agrees at 7 bases. The CDR3 contains 13 residues. The ends lost 4 bases at V and 8 bases at J; junction bases unmatched: 3. CDR1 and CDR2 from the germline V gene are SGHNT and YYREEE (reference sequence).

The V and J genes are TRBV27 and TRBJ2-7; D possibly corresponds to TRBD1 (5 bases). The CDR3 covers 13 residues. Trimming cost V 5 bases and J 1 base, with 9 bases left between them. The germline gives CDR1 MNHEY, CDR2 SMNVEV (reference sequence). The CDR3 region has the DNA TGTGCCAGCAGTCTCACAGGTTCCTACGAGCAGTACTTC. Translating gives CASSLTGSYEQYF.

This chain joins TRBV10-2 and TRBJ1-2; TRBD1 might be the D (5 bases). CDR1 is WSHSY and CDR2 is SAAADI in the germline V gene. This CDR3 comprises 14 residues. Trimming left V 9 bases short and J 7 bases short, with 21 bases between. The CDR3 sequence is CASQETVDCCGYTF. CDR3 DNA: TGCGCCAGTCAAGAGACAGTGGATTGTTGTGGCTACACCTTC.

J is TRBJ2-5 and V is TRBV25-1; TRBD2 matches at 9 bases. V was pared by 1 base and J by 0 bases, with 6 bases of the junction left unmatched. The CDR3 runs 17 residues. Germline CDR1 MGHDK, CDR2 SYGVNS. The CDR3 region is CASSEFGLAGYQETQYF. CDR3 DNA: TGTGCCAGCAGTGAATTCGGGCTAGCGGGGTACCAAGAGACCCAGTACTTC.

The sample holds one count of this clone. In DNA form, the CDR3 reads TGTGCCAGCAGCATACCGGGACTAGCGACAGATACGCAGTATTTT. Residues: CASSIPGLATDTQYF. The chain has TRBV5-4 and TRBJ2-3, with 10 nucleotides matching TRBD2. The V gene end was trimmed by 4 bases and the J gene end by 3 bases; junction bases not matched to a gene: 5. CDR1 and CDR2 from the germline V gene are SGHNT and YYREEE (reference sequence). This CDR3 spans 15 amino acids.

The chain is built from TRBV27 and TRBJ1-2; TRBD1 might be the D (6 bases). CDR1 and CDR2 (germline): MNHEY, SMNVEV (reference sequence). V lost 2 bases to trimming and J lost 8 bases, with 15 bases between them. The CDR3 has 14 residues. The CDR3 here is CASSLKAGVQGYTF. The CDR3 coding sequence is TGTGCCAGCAGTTTAAAGGCAGGGGTCCAGGGCTACACCTTC.

The rearrangement uses TRBV27 and TRBJ1-2, with D uncertain. The V end was cut by 3 bases, the J end by 0 bases, with 11 bases between. This CDR3 has 15 amino acids. Per the germline V gene, CDR1 is MNHEY and CDR2 is SMNVEV (reference sequence). The chain's CDR3 is CASSFHRGANYGYTF. CDR3 in DNA: TGTGCCAGCAGTTTTCACCGTGGAGCTAACTATGGCTACACCTTC.

The rearrangement joins TRBV4-1 to TRBJ1-5; TRBD1 matches at 9 bases. This CDR3 has 20 residues. V was clipped by 5 bases and J by 5 bases; unmatched bases: 22. Germline loops: CDR1 MGHRA, CDR2 YSYEKL. CDR3 sequence reads: CASSTGGPGQGIPSDQPQHF. CDR3 nucleotides: TGCGCCAGCAGCACCGGAGGACCGGGACAGGGAATTCCATCTGATCAGCCCCAGCATTTT.

The chain carries TRBV5-4 and TRBJ1-1, with 8 bases that match TRBD1. The germline V gene encodes CDR1 SGHNT and CDR2 YYREEE (reference sequence). V lost 3 bases, J lost 5 bases, and 3 bases stayed unmatched. The CDR3 is 13 residues long. DNA of the CDR3: TGTGCCAGCAGCTCACAGGGGGTAACTGAAGCTTTCTTT. As protein: CASSSQGVTEAFF.

This clone was seen only once. The chain employs TRBV19 and TRBJ2-1; D call uncertain. Trimming pared 4 bases from V and 8 bases from J, leaving 12 bases between. CDR3 length: 13 amino acids. The germline gives CDR1 LNHDA, CDR2 SQIVND (reference sequence). The CDR3 DNA is TGTGCCAGTAGTACCCGCCTACGGGATGAGCAGTTCTTC. It encodes CASSTRLRDEQFF.

The chain has TRBV4-3 and TRBJ1-1; unclear D gene. CDR3 length: 13 amino acids. The V and J ends lost 1 base and 9 bases respectively, with 12 bases between them. Germline CDR1 and CDR2: LGHNA and YSLEER. CDR3 in DNA: TGCGCCAGCAGCCAAGGGGCAGGCTCTAAAGCTTTCTTT. Encoded protein: CASSQGAGSKAFF.

The chain links TRBV29-1 to TRBJ2-7, with TRBD2 as a possible D gene (5 bases). The CDR3 extends over 14 amino acids. Germline V gene data show CDR1 as SQVTM and CDR2 as ANQGSEA. V was shortened by 1 base and J by 3 bases, with 13 bases between the two germline ends. CDR3 nucleotide sequence: TGCAGCGTTGAAGTCAGCGGTAACCTCTACGAGCAGTACTTC. Its protein product is CSVEVSGNLYEQYF.

This clone is classed as medium-sized. This sample also contains other DNA sequences that code for the same CDR3. This chain links TRBV29-1 with TRBJ1-1; 8 bases line up with TRBD1. Looked up from germline, CDR1 is SQVTM and CDR2 is ANQGSEA. V dropped 6 bases and J dropped 4; count of bases not matched to a gene: 4. The CDR3 runs 12 residues. The CDR3 nucleotides are TGCAGCGTCCAAACAGGGGGCACTGAAGCTTTCTTT. It yields the protein CSVQTGGTEAFF.

This chain uses TRBV27 with TRBJ2-7; TRBD1 aligns across 7 bases. The germline gives CDR1 MNHEY, CDR2 SMNVEV (reference sequence). J lost 12 bases, V lost 4 bases, and 15 bases had no gene match. This CDR3 comprises 14 residues. CDR3 nucleotide sequence: TGTGCCAGCAGTTCTAGGGGACAGCTAACGGCGGCGTACTTC. Protein product: CASSSRGQLTAAYF.

This chain's CDR3 is CASHGGANTEAFF. CDR3 bases: TGTGCCAGTCATGGGGGGGCGAACACTGAAGCTTTCTTT. This chain uses TRBV6-6 with TRBJ1-1; a weak D match, TRBD1 (6 bases). Trimming took 9 bases from V and 1 from J, leaving 12 bases between them. The CDR3 has 13 amino acids. CDR1 MNHNY and CDR2 SVGAGI come from the germline V gene (reference sequence).